Listed below are T cell receptor beta chains from one sample, sequenced in a study of OX40 agonist ivuxolimab in advanced cancers. The method was immunoSEQ multiplex PCR; TCRdb's version includes in-frame clones alone and lacks a portion of them. The sample has fewer than 15,000 clones; roughly four fifths are singletons. The sample in question was CD4+ or CD8+ T cells sorted from blood, obtained in a trial of the OX40 agonist ivuxolimab. Source of these receptors: an adult with an advanced solid tumor such as melanoma, head and neck, liver or kidney cancer. Both conserved end residues are part of each CDR3. A D gene is named only where the DNA matches it firmly. Rows give clone size only sometimes, using once, few, many, or a class for an expanded clone.

j_gene | d_gene | abundance | v_gene | CDR3aa | CDR3nt
TRBJ2-2 | TRBD1 | . | TRBV7-3 | CASSLMVGQTGELFF | TGTGCCAGCAGCTTAATGGTGGGACAGACCGGGGAGCTGTTTTTT
TRBJ2-7 | TRBD2 | . | TRBV6-1 | CASSDPSGGSYEQYF | TGTGCCAGCAGTGACCCCTCGGGAGGCTCCTACGAGCAGTACTTC
TRBJ2-2 | TRBD2 | . | TRBV27 | CASTPLAGVGTGELFF | TGTGCCAGCACCCCTCTAGCGGGAGTGGGCACCGGGGAGCTGTTTTTT
TRBJ2-7 | . | . | TRBV19 | CASKPQGKDEQYF | TGTGCCAGTAAACCACAGGGAAAGGACGAGCAGTACTTC
TRBJ2-6 | TRBD1 | . | TRBV2 | CASTTRPRGPGANVLTF | TGTGCCAGCACTACTAGGCCGAGGGGGCCTGGGGCCAACGTCCTGACTTTC
TRBJ1-5 | TRBD1 | . | TRBV28 | CASSLLGTDYNQPQHF | TGTGCCAGCAGTCTGCTGGGGACAGATTACAATCAGCCCCAGCATTTT
TRBJ2-1 | TRBD1 | few | TRBV7-6 | CASSRTGLEQFF | TGTGCCAGCAGCAGGACAGGGCTTGAGCAGTTCTTC
TRBJ2-7 | . | . | TRBV5-6 | CASSDGTTYEQYF | TGTGCCAGCAGCGACGGGACGACCTACGAGCAGTACTTC
TRBJ1-1 | . | . | TRBV4-1 | CASSQDISTEAFF | TGCGCCAGCAGCCAAGATATAAGCACTGAAGCTTTCTTT
TRBJ2-3 | . | . | TRBV2 | CACHESTDTQYF | TGTGCCTGTCATGAGTCCACAGATACGCAGTATTTT
TRBJ2-7 | . | . | TRBV15 | CATSPDSTYEQYF | TGTGCCACCAGCCCGGACAGCACCTACGAGCAGTACTTC
TRBJ2-7 | TRBD1 | . | TRBV27 | CAIGQGGSYEQYF | TGTGCCATCGGACAGGGTGGATCCTACGAGCAGTACTTC
TRBJ2-1 | TRBD2 | once | TRBV4-1 | CASSQGTSGSNEQFF | TGCGCCAGCAGCCAAGGGACTAGCGGAAGTAATGAGCAGTTCTTC
TRBJ2-7 | . | . | TRBV5-5 | CASSLLGQGLHEQYF | TGTGCCAGCAGCTTACTCGGCCAGGGCCTTCACGAGCAGTACTTC
TRBJ1-1 | . | . | TRBV4-1 | CASSLSLGGSTEAFF | TGCGCCAGCAGCCTCTCTTTAGGAGGAAGCACTGAAGCTTTCTTT
TRBJ2-7 | . | . | TRBV9 | CASSVGGGLSSYEQYF | TGTGCCAGCAGCGTAGGCGGGGGCTTATCATCCTACGAGCAGTACTTC
TRBJ2-3 | . | . | TRBV5-1 | CASSLKTASTDTQYF | TGCGCCAGCAGCTTGAAGACAGCTAGCACAGATACGCAGTATTTT
TRBJ1-3 | TRBD1 | . | TRBV11-3 | CAPPRDRTGNTIYF | TGTGCCCCCCCTAGGGACAGGACCGGAAACACCATATATTTT
TRBJ2-7 | . | . | TRBV11-1 | CASSHSGGEQYF | TGTGCCAGCAGCCACTCCGGGGGCGAGCAGTACTTC
TRBJ2-7 | . | . | TRBV6-1 | CAISEREEYEQYF | TGTGCCATCAGTGAGAGAGAAGAATACGAGCAGTACTTC